The 26 T cell receptor beta chains presented below share a single source sample, sequenced in a study of blood T cell repertoires in COVID-19. Assay: immunoSEQ multiplex PCR; the TCRdb copy retains only in-frame clones and omits some. This sample has about 94,000 clones; roughly 74% occur once, and the top ten carry 6.3%. The source material was peripheral blood. All receptors come from a man aged 65 to 79 with COVID-19, enrolled during active disease.

The chain has TRBV3-1 (or the pseudogene TRBV3-2) and TRBJ1-3; tentative D call: TRBD1 (5 bases). V shed 4 bases and J shed 4 bases, with 8 bases lying between them. CDR1 LGHDT and CDR2 YNNKEL come from the germline V gene (reference sequence). The CDR3 extends over 13 amino acids. The CDR3 DNA reads as TGTGCCAGCAGCCCCCCAGGGGGAAACACCATATATTTT. Translating it yields CASSPPGGNTIYF.

This clone was detected a few times. This chain joins TRBV5-6 and TRBJ1-6; D not resolved. V lost 4 bases and J lost 0, with 8 bases in between. CDR1 is SGHDT and CDR2 is YYEEEE in the germline V gene. The CDR3 is 15 amino acids. The CDR3 sequence is CASSPYSSYNSPLHF. Written as DNA, the CDR3 is TGTGCCAGCAGCCCCTATAGCTCCTATAATTCACCCCTCCACTTT.

V is TRBV5-1 and J is TRBJ2-5; weak D call: TRBD2 (5 bases). Trimming removed 4 bases from V and 2 bases from J, with 12 bases in between. CDR1 is SGHRS and CDR2 is YFSETQ in the germline V gene. The CDR3 contains 14 residues. The CDR3 nucleotides are TGCGCCAGCAGCCACTTTGGCGGGCAAGAGACCCAGTACTTC. This translates into CASSHFGGQETQYF.

This chain joins TRBV28 and TRBJ1-6; possibly TRBD1 for D (5 bases). Trimming left V 8 bases short and J 7 bases short, with 12 bases between. Looked up from germline, CDR1 is MDHEN and CDR2 is SYDVKM. The CDR3 loop spans 13 amino acids. DNA of the CDR3: TGTGCCAGCGGCGGGGGGGTCAATTCACCCCTCCACTTT. It is translated as CASGGGVNSPLHF.

This chain links TRBV2 with TRBJ1-5; a weak D match, TRBD1 (5 bases). The germline gives CDR1 SNHLY, CDR2 FYNNEI. Trimming removed 6 bases at V and 6 bases at J, with 15 bases between. The CDR3 is 14 residues long. CDR3 sequence reads: CASSPLGGTQPQHF. The CDR3 bases are TGTGCCAGCAGCCCCTTGGGGGGGACTCAGCCCCAGCATTTT. The full variable domain, in which reference TRBV2 and TRBJ1-5 provide the parts outside the CDR3, is EPEVTQTPSHQVTQMGQEVILRCVPISNHLYFYWYRQILGQKVEFLVSFYNNEISEKSEIFDDQFSVERPDGSNFTLKIRSTKLEDSAMYFCASSPLGGTQPQHFGDGTRLSIL.

The chain uses TRBV5-6 and TRBJ1-6; D perhaps matches TRBD1 (6 bases). Germline CDR1 SGHDT, CDR2 YYEEEE. Trimming removed 4 bases at V and 2 bases at J, with 19 bases between. The CDR3 is 18 residues long. CDR3 sequence (DNA): TGTGCCAGCAGCCCGCGCATGCATTGGGACACCTATAATTCACCCCTCCACTTT. The encoded protein is CASSPRMHWDTYNSPLHF.

This chain joins TRBV2 and TRBJ1-6, with D possibly TRBD1 on 5 matching bases. This CDR3 has 15 residues. Trimming shortened V by 1 base and J by 6 bases, and 10 bases separated the two germline ends. Germline-derived CDR1 and CDR2 are SNHLY and FYNNEI. The CDR3 spells CASSEGAGRNSPLHF. Written as DNA, the CDR3 is TGTGCCAGCAGTGAAGGGGCAGGGCGTAATTCACCCCTCCACTTT.

This clone was seen many times. The chain has TRBV5-1 and TRBJ1-2; D uncertain. With 0 bases removed from V and 0 bases from J, the gap between germline ends came to 6 bases. The germline gives CDR1 SGHRS, CDR2 YFSETQ. This CDR3 spans 14 amino acids. The CDR3 spells CASSLGEPNYGYTF. CDR3 nucleotide sequence: TGCGCCAGCAGCTTGGGAGAACCTAACTATGGCTACACCTTC.

This clone was observed once. The chain couples TRBV5-1 to TRBJ1-2; 8 bases agree with TRBD1. CDR3 length: 14 amino acids. Losses at the gene ends were 3 bases for V and 6 bases for J; bases not matched to a gene: 7. Germline values: CDR1 SGHRS, CDR2 YFSETQ. The CDR3 spells CASSSFGTGDGYTF. The CDR3 bases are TGCGCCAGCAGCTCCTTCGGGACAGGAGATGGCTACACCTTC.

The chain is built from TRBV5-1 and TRBJ2-2; D ambiguous. With 3 bases removed from V and 2 bases from J, the gap between germline ends came to 14 bases. The CDR3 is 16 residues long. CDR1 and CDR2 (germline): SGHRS, YFSETQ. This CDR3 reads CASSSDPRVNTGELFF. As DNA, the CDR3 is TGCGCCAGCAGCTCAGACCCACGGGTTAACACCGGGGAGCTGTTTTTT.

Here the CDR3 reads CASSSSGRTEAFF. The CDR3 DNA reads TGTGCCAGTAGCTCCTCGGGTAGAACTGAAGCTTTCTTT. The genes are TRBV19 and TRBJ1-1; the D is unclear. Looked up from germline, CDR1 is LNHDA and CDR2 is SQIVND (reference sequence). V lost 6 bases, J lost 5 bases, and 13 bases lay in between. The CDR3 is 13 amino acids.

This clone appeared once. The CDR3 DNA reads as TGTGCCAGCAGCCCAGACAGGGGCACCGGGGAGCTGTTTTTT. It codes for CASSPDRGTGELFF. The chain carries TRBV5-5 and TRBJ2-2; TRBD1 agrees at 8 bases. The CDR3 runs 14 residues. CDR1 and CDR2 (germline): SGHKS, YYEKEE (reference sequence). With V trimmed by 4 bases and J by 4 bases, 3 bases remained unmatched.

This chain links TRBV28 with TRBJ2-1; 13 bases line up with TRBD2. The germline V gene has CDR1 MDHEN and CDR2 SYDVKM. CDR3 size: 15 residues. V dropped 3 bases and J dropped 9; count of bases not matched to a gene: 5. DNA for the CDR3: TGTGCCAGCAGTTTCGGGACTAGCGGGAAAAGTGAGCAGTTCTTC. Translated, it gives CASSFGTSGKSEQFF.

The rearrangement uses TRBV10-3 and TRBJ1-5, with 10 nucleotides matching TRBD1. Germline CDR1 ENHRY, CDR2 SYGVKD. V dropped 10 bases and J dropped 2; count of bases not matched to a gene: 14. The CDR3 extends over 17 amino acids. CDR3 residues: CATHETGGISGNQPQHF. The DNA of the CDR3 is TGTGCCACCCACGAGACAGGGGGCATTAGCGGCAATCAGCCCCAGCATTTT.

The V gene is TRBV5-1, the J gene TRBJ2-1, with 14 nucleotides matching TRBD2. Germline CDR1 and CDR2: SGHRS and YFSETQ. With 0 bases clipped from V and 15 bases from J, the junction kept 2 bases outside the gene matches. The CDR3 is 13 amino acids. CDR3 residues: CASSLEGLAGVFF. CDR3 bases: TGCGCCAGCAGCTTGGAGGGACTAGCGGGGGTGTTCTTC.

This chain uses TRBV18 with TRBJ2-2, with 9 bases aligning to TRBD2. J lost 5 bases, V lost 1 base, and 5 bases had no gene match. The CDR3 loop spans 16 amino acids. CDR1 and CDR2 (germline): KGHSH, LQKENI. The DNA of the CDR3 is TGTGCCAGCTCACCACAGAGCGGGAGGTCGACCGGGGAGCTGTTTTTT. This encodes CASSPQSGRSTGELFF.

The chain employs TRBV3-1 (or the pseudogene TRBV3-2) and TRBJ1-5; D unclear. The CDR3 sequence is 14 residues long. V lost 2 bases and J 2 bases, leaving 7 bases between the germline ends. Germline CDR1 is LGHDT and CDR2 is YNNKEL (reference sequence). The CDR3: CASSQRGGNQPQHF. The CDR3 region has the DNA TGTGCCAGCAGCCAAAGAGGTGGCAATCAGCCCCAGCATTTT.

This clone was observed a single time. V usage is TRBV5-5 and J usage is TRBJ1-1; no clear D gene. The CDR3 consists of 13 residues. The V and J ends lost 0 bases and 3 bases respectively, with 6 bases between them. CDR1 is SGHKS, CDR2 YYEKEE, per germline (reference sequence). CDR3 residues: CASSLEEDTEAFF. DNA of the CDR3: TGTGCCAGCAGCTTGGAAGAGGACACTGAAGCTTTCTTT.

The V call is TRBV7-9, the J call TRBJ1-2; D ambiguous. Trimming stripped 3 bases from V and 0 bases from J, with 8 bases between. The germline V gene has CDR1 SEHNR and CDR2 FQNEAQ (reference sequence). CDR3 length: 14 amino acids. This CDR3 reads CASSFTGANYGYTF. The DNA of the CDR3 is TGTGCCAGCAGCTTTACGGGAGCTAACTATGGCTACACCTTC.

The CDR3: CATSRTKGGTGNTIYF. CDR3 coding DNA: TGTGCCACCAGCAGAACCAAAGGCGGCACTGGAAACACCATATATTTT. The chain recombines TRBV15 with TRBJ1-3, with unresolved D. The CDR3 covers 16 residues. Germline CDR1 reads LNHNV; CDR2 reads YYDKDF (reference sequence). V was trimmed by 2 bases and J by 2 bases, leaving 13 bases between them.

CDR3: CASSSGASYNSPLHF. The CDR3, as DNA: TGCGCCAGCAGCTCAGGGGCATCCTATAATTCACCCCTCCACTTT. The chain couples TRBV4-1 to TRBJ1-6; the D gene is possibly TRBD1 (6 bases). Trimming removed 5 bases at V and 1 base at J, with 9 bases between. The CDR3 runs to 15 residues. From germline, CDR1 is MGHRA and CDR2 YSYEKL.

Written as DNA, the CDR3 is TGTGCCAGCTCAACCAGAAAGGGACTAGCGATATACGAGCAGTACTTC. Amino acids: CASSTRKGLAIYEQYF. The chain carries TRBV18 and TRBJ2-7; 10 nucleotides agree with TRBD2. V lost 5 bases to trimming and J lost 4 bases; unmatched junction nucleotides: 11. The germline V gene encodes CDR1 KGHSH and CDR2 LQKENI. The CDR3 consists of 16 residues.

This clone was recorded a few times. The chain recombines TRBV19 with TRBJ1-2; maybe TRBD1 (6 bases). The V gene's germline CDR1 is LNHDA and CDR2 SQIVND (reference sequence). V was cut by 8 bases and J by 3 bases, with 13 bases left in between. The CDR3 length is 13 residues. CDR3 DNA: TGTGCCAGTCTCAGGGGCGCCGACTATGGCTACACCTTC. Its translation is CASLRGADYGYTF.

This clone came up a few times. The chain has TRBV6-5 and TRBJ1-6; D is unresolved. Per the germline V gene, CDR1 is MNHEY and CDR2 is SVGAGI. The CDR3 has 14 residues. Between the trimmed V and J ends, which lost 6 bases and 7 bases, there was a span of 13 bases. CDR3 protein: CASRRDPLNSPLHF. The CDR3, as DNA: TGTGCCAGCAGAAGAGACCCACTAAATTCACCCCTCCACTTT.

V usage is TRBV18 and J usage is TRBJ2-2; D not resolved. Germline-derived CDR1 and CDR2 are KGHSH and LQKENI. The CDR3 runs to 16 residues. V was cut by 1 base and J by 6 bases, with 15 bases left in between. The CDR3 sequence: CASSPQEITVAGELFF. The CDR3 nucleotides read TGTGCCAGCTCACCACAAGAGATCACAGTGGCCGGGGAGCTGTTTTTT. Full variable domain (outside the CDR3, taken from reference TRBV18 and TRBJ2-2): NAGVMQNPRHLVRRRGQEARLRCSPMKGHSHVYWYRQLPEEGLKFMVYLQKENIIDESGMPKERFSAEFPKEGPSILRIQQVVRGDSAAYFCASSPQEITVAGELFFGEGSRLTVL.

V and J are TRBV7-2 and TRBJ2-3, with 10 bases matching TRBD2. Germline values: CDR1 SGHTA, CDR2 FQGNSA. V dropped 5 bases and J dropped 4; count of bases not matched to a gene: 9. The CDR3 contains 16 residues. The CDR3 is CASSPKAGGRADTQYF. The DNA for the CDR3 is TGTGCCAGCAGCCCTAAAGCGGGGGGGCGTGCAGATACGCAGTATTTT.